This TCR beta chain is from a study of regulatory T cells in long-lasting Graves disease. Regarding the study as a whole: With persistent disease, TRBV28, TRBJ1-2 and TRBJ2-5 were the favored segments.

With respect to this clonotype: The antigen is unknown.

HTBI primers from iRepertoire and Arm-PCR of CDR3 regions yielded the TCR beta libraries. TCRdb re-called the multiplex PCR reads with MiXCR, one entry per CDR3 protein. The sample lists over 350,000 distinct CDR3 sequences, around 13% occurring once. Time point here: newly diagnosed GD, antithyroid drugs for less than 3 months. PBMC RNA was the source of the TCR library. V was clipped by 4 bases and J by 5 bases, with 17 bases between them. CDR1 and CDR2 from the germline V gene are SGHDN and FVKESK. The CDR3 consists of 15 residues. These records were also assigned to another study, of T cells in Graves' hyperthyroidism and ophthalmopathy. That report notes: Stable hyperthyroidism: no ophthalmopathy progression over 18 months of follow-up. Most expanded thyroid clonotypes above 0.001 also appeared in blood.

The chain employs TRBV14 and TRBJ2-5, with a weak D call TRBD2 (6 bases). The source of this sequence is a woman aged 45-59 years with Graves disease. The specimen was peripheral blood mononuclear cells (PBMCs), collected at new diagnosis, from a patient treated with antithyroid drugs. This CDR3 reads CASSRLSGVRETQYF. The DNA for the CDR3 is TGTGCCAGCAGCCGCCTTTCGGGGGTGAGGGAGACCCAGTACTTC. Variable domain in full (rest from reference TRBV14 and TRBJ2-5): EAGVTQFPSHSVIEKGQTVTLRCDPISGHDNLYWYRRVMGKEIKFLLHFVKESKQDESGMPNNRFLAERTGGTYSTLKVQPAELEDSGVYFCASSRLSGVRETQYFGPGTRLLVL.